Listed below are T cell receptor beta chains from one sample, sequenced in a study of T-cell reconstitution after alpha-beta-depleted transplantation in children. TCRdb passed the PCR reads through MiXCR, listing each CDR3 protein once. The sample holds about 500,000 distinct CDR3 sequences, approximately 32% seen once. Sequenced here: PBMCs from the stem cell graft donor, sampled from the stem cell graft. The origin of the receptors is a human donor who donated a stem cell graft to a child with aplastic anemia. CDR3s include the opening cysteine and the closing phenylalanine or tryptophan. The D gene is left open where the match is weak. Clone size appears in some rows only: once, few, many, or a class for an expanded clone.

j_gene | v_gene | d_gene | abundance | CDR3nt | CDR3aa
TRBJ2-1 | TRBV5-4 | NA | NA | TGTGCCAGCAGCTCCGACGGACCCTACAATGAGCAGTTCTTC | CASSSDGPYNEQFF
TRBJ1-3 | TRBV12-3/TRBV12-4 | NA | few | TGTGCCAGCAGAGCGAAGGGGCGTACTGGAAACACCATATATTTT | CASRAKGRTGNTIYF
TRBJ1-5 | TRBV20-1 | NA | NA | TGCAGTGCTAATCCAGGGTCGGGCAATCAGCCCCAGCATTTT | CSANPGSGNQPQHF
TRBJ1-2 | TRBV27 | NA | few | TGTGCCAGCACTCCCATCGGGTCGGGAGGAGGTGGCTACACCTTC | CASTPIGSGGGGYTF
TRBJ2-1 | TRBV11-2 | NA | few | TGTGCCAGCAGCTTAGCCTCGTATGAGCAGTTCTTC | CASSLASYEQFF
TRBJ2-1 | TRBV5-4 | TRBD1 | NA | TGTGCCAGCAGCTTGGCCGGACAGGGTAAAAAGGGGAATGAGCAGTTCTTC | CASSLAGQGKKGNEQFF
TRBJ1-3 | TRBV6-5 | NA | NA | TGTGCCAGCAGTTACTTATCTATCGGGCGCTCTGGAAACACCATATATTTT | CASSYLSIGRSGNTIYF
TRBJ1-1 | TRBV9 | NA | NA | TGTGCCAGCAGCCTTCGTCAGGGAGGGGGTACTGAAGCTTTCTTT | CASSLRQGGGTEAFF
TRBJ2-1 | TRBV6-7 | NA | NA | TGTGCCATCCCAAGTCGGGTAGTTCGCTACAATGAGCAGTTCTTC | CAIPSRVVRYNEQFF
TRBJ1-1 | TRBV27 | TRBD1 | NA | TGTGCCAGCAGCCTGGACAGGGGGCAGTACGCTGAAGCTTTCTTT | CASSLDRGQYAEAFF
TRBJ2-1 | TRBV2 | NA | NA | TGTGCCAGCAACCGGATGAGCTCCTACAATGAGCAGTTCTTC | CASNRMSSYNEQFF